Included here is one T cell receptor (beta chain) sequence, with context. The antigen is undetermined. The data belong to a study of B cell selection in AIRE deficiency. Overall study findings and caveats: With only TCRbeta sequenced, around 40% of shared healthy Treg sequences overlapped Tconv.

Germline V gene data show CDR1 as SGHDT and CDR2 as YYEEEE. Trimming cost V 3 bases and J 4 bases, with 13 bases left between them. CDR3 length: 14 amino acids. Sequencing used immunoSEQ multiplex PCR; TCRdb keeps in-frame clones, though not all of them. The table has around 20,000 clones, under 95% seen once. Regulatory T cells were sorted as CD4+CD25hiCD127low/negative. The TCR comes from a human donor in good health. The rearrangement uses TRBV5-6 and TRBJ1-2; no reliable D call. Sequencing was carried out using CD4+CD25+ Tregs sorted from PBMCs. DNA for the CDR3: TGTGCCAGCAGCTGGGTGGGTCTAGGCTATGGCTACACCTTC. It yields the protein CASSWVGLGYGYTF.